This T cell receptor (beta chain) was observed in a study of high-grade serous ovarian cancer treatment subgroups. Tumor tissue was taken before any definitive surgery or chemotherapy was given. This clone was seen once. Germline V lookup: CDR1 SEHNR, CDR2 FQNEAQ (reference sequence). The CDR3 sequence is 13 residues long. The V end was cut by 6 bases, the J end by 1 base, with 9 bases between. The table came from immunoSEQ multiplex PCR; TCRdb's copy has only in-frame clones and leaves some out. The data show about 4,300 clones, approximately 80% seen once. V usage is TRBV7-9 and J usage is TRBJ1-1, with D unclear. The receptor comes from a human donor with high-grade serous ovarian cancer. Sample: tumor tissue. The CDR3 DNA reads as TGTGCCAGCAGACCTCCGGGGAACACTGAAGCTTTCTTT. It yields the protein CASRPPGNTEAFF.